This record covers a single TCR beta chain. As yet, its antigen is unknown. This entry is derived from a study of CD8 T cells in ankylosing spondylitis. Study findings and constraints: The study looked at matched synovial fluid samples from ankylosing spondylitis patients. Disease-linked clones were reported to be significantly enriched there. Disease-associated clones were CD8+ and fairly uncommon in peripheral blood. Apparently characteristic of ankylosing spondylitis blood was a TCR beta motif (eight highly homologous variants).

Quantitative 5'-RACE with molecular barcodes was used to make the TCR beta libraries. Each CDR3 protein gets one entry after TCRdb re-called the 5' RACE reads with MiXCR. This sample has roughly 670,000 distinct CDR3 sequences, with about 20% found just once. CDR1 and CDR2 from the germline V gene are MNHEY and SVGEGT. CDR3 length: 15 residues. V lost 2 bases and J lost 4, with 15 bases in between. The source of this sequence is a male donor with ankylosing spondylitis. The rearrangement uses TRBV6-2 or TRBV6-3 and TRBJ2-7; D is undetermined. The sequencing sample was made of blood, either unsorted or a sorted T cell fraction (not recorded which). Here the CDR3 DNA reads TGTGCCAGCAGTTACGGCGTAATCGGATCATACGAGCAGTACTTC. Translation: CASSYGVIGSYEQYF.